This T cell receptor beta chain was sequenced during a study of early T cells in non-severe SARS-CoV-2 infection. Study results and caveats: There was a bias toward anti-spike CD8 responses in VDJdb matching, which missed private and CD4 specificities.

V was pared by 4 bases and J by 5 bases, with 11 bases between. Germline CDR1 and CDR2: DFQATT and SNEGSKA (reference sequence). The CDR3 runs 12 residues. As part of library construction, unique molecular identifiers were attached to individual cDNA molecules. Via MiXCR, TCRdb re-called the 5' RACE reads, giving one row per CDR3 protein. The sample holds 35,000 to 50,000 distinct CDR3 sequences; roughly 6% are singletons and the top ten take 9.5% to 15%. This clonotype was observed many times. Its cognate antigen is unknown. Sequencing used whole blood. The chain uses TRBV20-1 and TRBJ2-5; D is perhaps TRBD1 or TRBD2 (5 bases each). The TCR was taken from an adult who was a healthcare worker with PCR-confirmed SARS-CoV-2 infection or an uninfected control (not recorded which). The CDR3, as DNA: TGCAGTGCTACTAGGGGAGACGAGACCCAGTACTTC. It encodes CSATRGDETQYF.